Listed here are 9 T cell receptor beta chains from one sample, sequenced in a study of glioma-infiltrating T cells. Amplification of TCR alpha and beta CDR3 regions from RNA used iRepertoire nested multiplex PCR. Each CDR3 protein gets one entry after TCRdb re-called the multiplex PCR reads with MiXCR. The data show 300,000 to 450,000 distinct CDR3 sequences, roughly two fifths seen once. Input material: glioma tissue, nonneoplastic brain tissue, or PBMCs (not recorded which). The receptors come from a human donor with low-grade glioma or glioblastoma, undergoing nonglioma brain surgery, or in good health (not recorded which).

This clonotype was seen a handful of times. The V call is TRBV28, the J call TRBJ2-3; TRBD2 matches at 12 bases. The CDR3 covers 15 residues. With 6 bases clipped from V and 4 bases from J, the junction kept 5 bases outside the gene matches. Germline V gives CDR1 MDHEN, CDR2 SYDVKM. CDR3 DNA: TGTGCCAGCAGGGAGACTAGCGGGAGAGCAGATACGCAGTATTTT. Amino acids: CASRETSGRADTQYF.

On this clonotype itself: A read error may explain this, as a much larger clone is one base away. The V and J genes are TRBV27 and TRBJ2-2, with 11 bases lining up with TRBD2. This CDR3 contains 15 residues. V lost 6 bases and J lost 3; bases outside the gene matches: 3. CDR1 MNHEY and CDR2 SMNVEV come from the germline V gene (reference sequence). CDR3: CASRGLAVYTGELFF. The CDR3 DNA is TGTGCCAGCAGGGGACTAGCGGTATACACCGGGGAGCTGTTTTTT.

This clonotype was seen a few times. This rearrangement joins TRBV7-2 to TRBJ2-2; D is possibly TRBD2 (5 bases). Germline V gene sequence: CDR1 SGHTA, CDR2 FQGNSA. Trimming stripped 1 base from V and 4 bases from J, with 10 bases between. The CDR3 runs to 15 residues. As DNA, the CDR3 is TGTGCCAGCAGCTTAGGGACGCTAGCCACCGGGGAGCTGTTTTTT. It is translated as CASSLGTLATGELFF. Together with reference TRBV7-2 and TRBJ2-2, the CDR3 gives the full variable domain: GAGVSQSPSNKVTEKGKDVELRCDPISGHTALYWYRQSLGQGLEFLIYFQGNSAPDKSGLPSDRFSAERTGGSVSTLTIQRTQQEDSAVYLCASSLGTLATGELFFGEGSRLTVL.

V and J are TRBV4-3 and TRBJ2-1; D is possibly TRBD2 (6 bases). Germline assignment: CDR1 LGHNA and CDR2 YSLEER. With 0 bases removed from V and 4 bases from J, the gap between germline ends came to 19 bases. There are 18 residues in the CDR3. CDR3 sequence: CASSQDITGDAPYNEQFF. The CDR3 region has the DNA TGCGCCAGCAGCCAAGATATTACGGGAGACGCCCCATACAATGAGCAGTTCTTC.

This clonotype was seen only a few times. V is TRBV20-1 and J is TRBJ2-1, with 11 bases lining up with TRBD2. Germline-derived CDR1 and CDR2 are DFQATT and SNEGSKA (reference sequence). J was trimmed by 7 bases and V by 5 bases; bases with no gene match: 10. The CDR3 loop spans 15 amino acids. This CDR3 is CSALKLAGVMNEQFF. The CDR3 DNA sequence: TGCAGTGCTCTAAAACTAGCGGGAGTGATGAATGAGCAGTTCTTC.

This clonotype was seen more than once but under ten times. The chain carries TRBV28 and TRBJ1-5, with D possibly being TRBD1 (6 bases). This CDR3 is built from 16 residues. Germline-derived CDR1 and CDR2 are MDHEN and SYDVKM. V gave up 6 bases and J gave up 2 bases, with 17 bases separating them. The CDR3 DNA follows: TGTGCCAGCAGCTCACCCCACAGGGATGGCAATCAGCCCCAGCATTTT. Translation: CASSSPHRDGNQPQHF.

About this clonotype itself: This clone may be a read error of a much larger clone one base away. CDR3 bases: TGCGCCAGCAGCCCCTCCGTGACAGGCAGCACAGATACGCAGTATTTT. Encoded protein: CASSPSVTGSTDTQYF. This rearrangement joins TRBV4-1 to TRBJ2-3; D is possibly TRBD1 (6 bases). The CDR3 is made up of 16 amino acids. CDR1 MGHRA and CDR2 YSYEKL come from the germline V gene. Trimming left V 4 bases short and J 0 bases short, with 14 bases between.

The CDR3 nucleotides are TGTGCCACCAGTGCAGGATCGCGGACTAACTTCGGGCAGTTCTTC. Translating it yields CATSAGSRTNFGQFF. The gene calls are TRBV24-1 and TRBJ2-1; the D gene is possibly TRBD2 (6 bases). The germline CDR1 and CDR2 sequences are KGHDR and SFDVKD. The CDR3 spans 15 residues. Trimming took 5 bases from V and 12 from J, leaving 22 bases between them.

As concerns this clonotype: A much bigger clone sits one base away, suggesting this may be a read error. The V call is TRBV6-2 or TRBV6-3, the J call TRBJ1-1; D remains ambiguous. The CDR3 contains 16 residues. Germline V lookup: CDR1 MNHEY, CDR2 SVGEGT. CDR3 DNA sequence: TGTGCCAGCAGTTACTCTTGGCACGGACTGAACACTGAAACTTTCTTT. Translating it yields CASSYSWHGLNTETFF.